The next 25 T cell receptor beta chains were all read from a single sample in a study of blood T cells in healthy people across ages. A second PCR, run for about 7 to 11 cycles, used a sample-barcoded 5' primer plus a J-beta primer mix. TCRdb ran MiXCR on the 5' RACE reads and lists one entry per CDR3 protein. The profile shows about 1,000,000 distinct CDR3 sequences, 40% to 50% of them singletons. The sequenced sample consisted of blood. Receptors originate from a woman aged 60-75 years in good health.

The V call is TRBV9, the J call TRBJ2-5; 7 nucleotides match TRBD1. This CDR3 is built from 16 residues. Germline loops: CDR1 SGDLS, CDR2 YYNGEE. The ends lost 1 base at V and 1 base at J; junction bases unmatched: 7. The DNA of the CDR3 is TGTGCCAGCAGCGTAACCTCGGGACAGTTCCAAGAGACCCAGTACTTC. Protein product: CASSVTSGQFQETQYF.

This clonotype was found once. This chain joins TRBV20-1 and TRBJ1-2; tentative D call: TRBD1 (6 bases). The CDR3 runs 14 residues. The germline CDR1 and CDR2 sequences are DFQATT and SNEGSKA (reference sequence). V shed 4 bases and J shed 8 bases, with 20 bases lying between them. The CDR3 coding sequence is TGCAGTGCTACTCGGGGGGCCGGGGTAGAGGGCTACACCTTC. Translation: CSATRGAGVEGYTF.

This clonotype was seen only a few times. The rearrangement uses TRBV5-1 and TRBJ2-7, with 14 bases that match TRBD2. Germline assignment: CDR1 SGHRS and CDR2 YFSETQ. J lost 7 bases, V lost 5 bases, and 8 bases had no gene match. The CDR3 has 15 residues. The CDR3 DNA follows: TGCGCCAGCAGGGGAGGGACTAGCGGGAGTACTGAGCAGTACTTC. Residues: CASRGGTSGSTEQYF.

CDR3 sequence reads: CASSVAPGVGTEAFF. CDR3 coding DNA: TGTGCCAGCAGCGTCGCCCCCGGGGTGGGCACTGAAGCTTTCTTT. The rearrangement uses TRBV3-1 and TRBJ1-1, with D uncertain. Germline V CDR1 and CDR2: LGHDT, YNNKEL (reference sequence). The CDR3 is 15 residues long. Trimming pared 5 bases from V and 4 bases from J, leaving 17 bases between.

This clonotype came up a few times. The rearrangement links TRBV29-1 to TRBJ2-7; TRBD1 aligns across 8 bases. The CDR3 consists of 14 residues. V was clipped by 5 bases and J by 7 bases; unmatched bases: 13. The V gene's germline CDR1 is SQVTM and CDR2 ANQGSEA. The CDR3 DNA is TGCAGCGTTTTAAGGACAGGGAAGATAGAAGAGCAGTACTTC. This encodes CSVLRTGKIEEQYF.

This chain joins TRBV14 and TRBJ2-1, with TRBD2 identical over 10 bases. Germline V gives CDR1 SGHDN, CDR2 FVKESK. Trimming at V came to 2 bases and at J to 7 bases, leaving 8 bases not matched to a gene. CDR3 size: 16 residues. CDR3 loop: CASSQRILAGVNEQFF. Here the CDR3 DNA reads TGTGCCAGCAGCCAACGTATTCTAGCGGGAGTGAATGAGCAGTTCTTC.

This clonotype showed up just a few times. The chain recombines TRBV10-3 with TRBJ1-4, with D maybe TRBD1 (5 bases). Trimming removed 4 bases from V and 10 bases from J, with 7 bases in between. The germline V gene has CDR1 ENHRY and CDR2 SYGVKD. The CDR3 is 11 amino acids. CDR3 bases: TGTGCCATCAGTGTGAGGGGAAAACTGTTTTTT. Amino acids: CAISVRGKLFF.

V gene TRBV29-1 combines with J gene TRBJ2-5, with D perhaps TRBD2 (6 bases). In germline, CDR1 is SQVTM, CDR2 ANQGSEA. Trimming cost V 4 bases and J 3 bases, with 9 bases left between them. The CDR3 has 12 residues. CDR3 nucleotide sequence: TGCAGCGTTGGTCCGGGAGAAGAGACCCAGTACTTC. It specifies CSVGPGEETQYF. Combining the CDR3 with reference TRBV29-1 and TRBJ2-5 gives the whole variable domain SAVISQKPSRDICQRGTSLTIQCQVDSQVTMMFWYRQQPGQSLTLIATANQGSEATYESGFVIDKFPISRPNLTFSTLTVSNMSPEDSSIYLCSVGPGEETQYFGPGTRLLVL.

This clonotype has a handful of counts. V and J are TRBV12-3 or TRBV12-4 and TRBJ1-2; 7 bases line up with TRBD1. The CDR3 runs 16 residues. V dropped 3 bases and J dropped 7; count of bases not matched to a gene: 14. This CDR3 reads CASSLGTDGGAGGYTF. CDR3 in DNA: TGTGCCAGCAGTTTGGGGACAGACGGAGGGGCGGGTGGCTACACCTTC.

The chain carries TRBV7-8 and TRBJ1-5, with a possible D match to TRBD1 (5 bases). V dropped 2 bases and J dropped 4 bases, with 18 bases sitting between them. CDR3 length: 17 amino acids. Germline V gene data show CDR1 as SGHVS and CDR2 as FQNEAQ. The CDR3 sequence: CASSLSARQSKNQPQHF. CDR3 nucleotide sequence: TGTGCCAGCAGCTTAAGTGCCCGACAGTCAAAGAATCAGCCCCAGCATTTT.

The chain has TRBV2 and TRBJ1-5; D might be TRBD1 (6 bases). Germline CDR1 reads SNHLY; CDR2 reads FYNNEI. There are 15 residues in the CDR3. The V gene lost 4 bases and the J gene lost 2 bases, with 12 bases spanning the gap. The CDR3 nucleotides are TGTGCCAGCAGTGCGTCGCGACAGGGCAATCAGCCCCAGCATTTT. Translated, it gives CASSASRQGNQPQHF.

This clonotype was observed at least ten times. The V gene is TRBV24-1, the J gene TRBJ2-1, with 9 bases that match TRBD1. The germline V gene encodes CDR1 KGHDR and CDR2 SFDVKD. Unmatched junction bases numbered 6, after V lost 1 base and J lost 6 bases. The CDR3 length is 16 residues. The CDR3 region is CATSDFRDRVSNEQFF. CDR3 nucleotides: TGTGCCACCAGTGATTTCCGGGACAGGGTGAGCAATGAGCAGTTCTTC.

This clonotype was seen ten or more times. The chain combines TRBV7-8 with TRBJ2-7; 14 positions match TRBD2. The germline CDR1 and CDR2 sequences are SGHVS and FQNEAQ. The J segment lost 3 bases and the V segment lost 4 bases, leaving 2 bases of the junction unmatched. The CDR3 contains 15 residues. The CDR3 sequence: CASSSGLAGGYEQYF. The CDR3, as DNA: TGTGCCAGCAGCTCCGGACTAGCGGGAGGCTACGAGCAGTACTTC.

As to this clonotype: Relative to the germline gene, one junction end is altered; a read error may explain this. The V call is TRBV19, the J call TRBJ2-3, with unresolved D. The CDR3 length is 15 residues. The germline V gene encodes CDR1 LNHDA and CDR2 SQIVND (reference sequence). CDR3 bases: TGTGCCAGTAGTATAGATGGTGCTCGCACAGCTACGCAGTATTTT. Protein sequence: CASSIDGARTATQYF. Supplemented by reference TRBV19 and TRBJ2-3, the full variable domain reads DGGITQSPKYLFRKEGQNVTLSCEQNLNHDAMYWYRQDPGQGLRLIYYSQIVNDFQKGDIAEGYSVSREKKESFPLTVTSAQKNPTAFYLCASSIDGARTATQYFGPGTRLTVL.

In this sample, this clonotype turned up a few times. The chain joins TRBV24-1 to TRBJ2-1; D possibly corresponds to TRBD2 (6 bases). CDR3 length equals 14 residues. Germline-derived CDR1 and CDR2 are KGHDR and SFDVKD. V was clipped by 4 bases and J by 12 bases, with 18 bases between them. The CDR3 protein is CATSEPGAQTRQFF. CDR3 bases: TGTGCCACCAGTGAGCCGGGAGCTCAAACCAGGCAGTTCTTC.

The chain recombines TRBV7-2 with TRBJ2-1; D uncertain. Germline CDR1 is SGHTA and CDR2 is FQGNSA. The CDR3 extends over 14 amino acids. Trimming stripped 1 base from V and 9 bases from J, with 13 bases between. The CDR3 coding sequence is TGTGCCAGCAGCTTAGAGGCTAGTACCGGTGAGCAGTTCTTC. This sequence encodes CASSLEASTGEQFF.

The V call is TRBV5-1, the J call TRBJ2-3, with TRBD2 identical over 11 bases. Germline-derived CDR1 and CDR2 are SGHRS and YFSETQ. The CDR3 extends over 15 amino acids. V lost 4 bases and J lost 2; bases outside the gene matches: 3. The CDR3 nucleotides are TGCGCCAGCAGCGGTAGCGGGGGGGACACAGATACGCAGTATTTT. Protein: CASSGSGGDTDTQYF.

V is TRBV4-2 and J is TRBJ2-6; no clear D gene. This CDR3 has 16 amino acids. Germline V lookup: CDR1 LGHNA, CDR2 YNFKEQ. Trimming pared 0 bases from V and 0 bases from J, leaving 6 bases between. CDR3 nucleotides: TGTGCCAGCAGCCAAGATAAGAGCTCTGGGGCCAACGTCCTGACTTTC. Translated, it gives CASSQDKSSGANVLTF.

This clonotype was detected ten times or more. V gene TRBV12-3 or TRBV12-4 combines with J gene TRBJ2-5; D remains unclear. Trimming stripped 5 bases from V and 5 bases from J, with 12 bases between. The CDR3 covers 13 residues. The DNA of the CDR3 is TGTGCCAGCAGTGCACCCTCGATTGAGACCCAGTACTTC. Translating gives CASSAPSIETQYF.

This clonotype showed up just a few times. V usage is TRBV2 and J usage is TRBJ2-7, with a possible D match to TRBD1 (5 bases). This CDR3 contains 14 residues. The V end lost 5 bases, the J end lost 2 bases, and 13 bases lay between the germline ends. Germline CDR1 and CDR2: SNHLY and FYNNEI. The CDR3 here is CASSSQVLTYEQYF. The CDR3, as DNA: TGTGCCAGCAGTTCACAGGTTCTAACCTACGAGCAGTACTTC.

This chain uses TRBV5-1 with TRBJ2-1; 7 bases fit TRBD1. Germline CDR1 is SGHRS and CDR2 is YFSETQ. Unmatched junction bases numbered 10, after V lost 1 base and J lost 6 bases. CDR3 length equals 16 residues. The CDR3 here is CASSLFLGQRGNEQFF. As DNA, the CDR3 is TGCGCCAGCAGCTTGTTCTTGGGACAGAGGGGCAATGAGCAGTTCTTC.

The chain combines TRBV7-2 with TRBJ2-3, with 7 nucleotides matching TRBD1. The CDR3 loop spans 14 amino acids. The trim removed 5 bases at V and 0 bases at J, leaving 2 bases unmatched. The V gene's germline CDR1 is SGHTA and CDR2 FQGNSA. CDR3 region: CASSMGQSTDTQYF. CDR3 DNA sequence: TGTGCCAGCAGCATGGGACAGAGCACAGATACGCAGTATTTT.

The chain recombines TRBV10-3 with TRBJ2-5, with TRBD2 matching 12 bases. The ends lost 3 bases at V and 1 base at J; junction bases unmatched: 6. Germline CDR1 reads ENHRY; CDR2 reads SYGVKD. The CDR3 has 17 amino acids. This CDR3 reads CAISDLPSGRAQETQYF. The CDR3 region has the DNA TGTGCCATCAGTGACCTTCCTAGCGGGAGGGCCCAAGAGACCCAGTACTTC.

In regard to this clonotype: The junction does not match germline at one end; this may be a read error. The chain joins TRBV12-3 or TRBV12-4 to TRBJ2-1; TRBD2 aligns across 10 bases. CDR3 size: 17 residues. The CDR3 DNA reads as TGTGTCAGCAGTTTAAGCCTGGGGATAGCGGGAGGCAATGAGCAGTTCTTC. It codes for CVSSLSLGIAGGNEQFF.

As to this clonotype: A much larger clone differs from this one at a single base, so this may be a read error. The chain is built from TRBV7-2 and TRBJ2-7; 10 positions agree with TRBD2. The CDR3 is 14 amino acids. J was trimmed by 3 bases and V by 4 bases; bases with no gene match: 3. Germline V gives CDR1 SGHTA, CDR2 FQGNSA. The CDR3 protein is CASSSGLALYEQYF. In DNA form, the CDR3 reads TGTGCCAGCAGCTCGGGACTAGCGCTCTACGAGCAGTACTTC.